These 10 T cell receptor beta chains were sequenced from one sample in a study of response to subunit inactivated influenza vaccine. TCRdb analysed the RT-PCR reads with MiXCR anew, one entry per CDR3 protein. The table includes 500,000 or so distinct CDR3 sequences, about 15% detected once. Source: CD4+ T cells sorted from PBMCs, taken less than 25 months after vaccination. These receptors were obtained from a man between 50 and 69 years old who received an inactivated influenza vaccine.

This chain connects TRBV28 to TRBJ1-1; a possible D gene is TRBD1 (5 bases). V lost 3 bases and J lost 6, with 23 bases in between. Germline V gene lookup returns CDR1 MDHEN and CDR2 SYDVKM. This CDR3 is built from 17 residues. The CDR3 loop is CASSLIRPRGGGAEAFF. The CDR3 DNA reads TGTGCCAGCAGTTTGATAAGGCCTAGGGGCGGTGGGGCTGAAGCTTTCTTT. Full variable domain (rest looked up from reference TRBV28 and TRBJ1-1): DVKVTQSSRYLVKRTGEKVFLECVQDMDHENMFWYRQDPGLGLRLIYFSYDVKMKEKGDIPEGYSVSREKKERFSLILESASTNQTSMYLCASSLIRPRGGGAEAFFGQGTRLTVV.

The rearrangement joins TRBV4-3 to TRBJ1-2; 9 bases line up with TRBD1. The CDR3 extends over 16 amino acids. Germline CDR1 is LGHNA and CDR2 is YSLEER. J gave up 4 bases and V 2 bases, and 8 bases lay outside the gene matches. CDR3: CASSQQDRGFSYGYTF. The CDR3 coding sequence is TGCGCCAGCAGCCAACAGGACAGGGGTTTTTCCTATGGCTACACCTTC.

This clonotype was observed a handful of times. This chain connects TRBV12-3 or TRBV12-4 to TRBJ1-3, with a weak D call TRBD1 (6 bases). Trimming took 7 bases from V and 2 from J, leaving 9 bases between them. The CDR3 loop spans 13 amino acids. The CDR3 coding sequence is TGTGCCAGCATCCAGGGGCCTGGAAACACCATATATTTT. It is translated as CASIQGPGNTIYF.

The chain combines TRBV6-4 with TRBJ2-7, with 7 bases identical to TRBD1. Germline V gene sequence: CDR1 MRHNA, CDR2 SNTAGT. The CDR3 is 13 residues long. Germline trimming cut 9 bases from V and 0 bases from J; bases unmatched to any gene: 5. CDR3 coding DNA: TGTGCCAGGCCGGGACAGTACTCCTACGAGCAGTACTTC. This sequence encodes CARPGQYSYEQYF.

This clonotype was seen just once. The V and J genes are TRBV6-2 or TRBV6-3 and TRBJ2-7, with 11 bases fitting TRBD1. The CDR3 extends over 16 amino acids. Germline V gene sequence: CDR1 MNHEY, CDR2 SVGEGT. V trimming: 5 bases; J trimming: 2 bases; junction bases outside the gene matches: 8. In DNA, the CDR3 is TGTGCCAGCAGTCTTTTGCCGGGACAGGGGGCCTACGAGCAGTACTTC. It is translated as CASSLLPGQGAYEQYF.

This clonotype was seen a handful of times. V is TRBV10-2 and J is TRBJ2-7; the D is unclear. The CDR3 totals 12 residues. Germline V gene data show CDR1 as WSHSY and CDR2 as SAAADI. The V end was cut by 0 bases, the J end by 2 bases, with 2 bases between. The CDR3 region has the DNA TGCGCCAGCAGTGAGTCAGCCTACGAGCAGTACTTC. Protein sequence: CASSESAYEQYF.

The chain employs TRBV5-1 and TRBJ2-5; 13 bases match TRBD2. The CDR3 sequence is 16 residues long. Per germline, CDR1 SGHRS and CDR2 YFSETQ. With 4 bases clipped from V and 0 bases from J, the junction kept 3 bases outside the gene matches. CDR3 bases: TGCGCCAGCAGCGCGGGACTAGCGGGAAACCAAGAGACCCAGTACTTC. Translated: CASSAGLAGNQETQYF. Supplemented by reference TRBV5-1 and TRBJ2-5, the full variable domain reads KAGVTQTPRYLIKTRGQQVTLSCSPISGHRSVSWYQQTPGQGLQFLFEYFSETQRNKGNFPGRFSGRQFSNSRSEMNVSTLELGDSALYLCASSAGLAGNQETQYFGPGTRLLVL.

This clonotype showed up just a few times. The V and J genes are TRBV11-1 and TRBJ2-5, with D hard to call. Deletions cut 5 bases from V and 5 bases from J, with 12 bases between. Per germline, CDR1 SGHAT and CDR2 FQDESV (reference sequence). The CDR3 is 13 amino acids. CDR3 coding DNA: TGTGCCAGCAGCCCCCGGTTTGGGGAGACCCAGTACTTC. Translating it yields CASSPRFGETQYF.

This chain links TRBV20-1 with TRBJ2-7; 10 positions match TRBD1. The CDR3 extends over 14 amino acids. Per the germline V gene, CDR1 is DFQATT and CDR2 is SNEGSKA (reference sequence). V dropped 3 bases and J dropped 4; count of bases not matched to a gene: 6. Here the CDR3 DNA reads TGCAGTGCTAGCCGAAGGGACAGGGGATACGAGCAGTACTTC. Its translation: CSASRRDRGYEQYF.

Only a few counts were recorded for this clonotype. The rearrangement links TRBV7-3 to TRBJ1-4, with 9 nucleotides matching TRBD1. The V and J ends lost 0 bases and 2 bases, in that order; junction bases with no gene match: 7. Germline-derived CDR1 and CDR2 are SGHTA and FQGTGA. CDR3 length equals 18 residues. The CDR3 spells CASSLTYRGLGTNEKLFF. CDR3 DNA sequence: TGTGCCAGCAGCTTAACGTACAGGGGGCTCGGCACTAATGAAAAACTGTTTTTT. Supplemented by reference TRBV7-3 and TRBJ1-4, the full variable domain reads GAGVSQTPSNKVTEKGKYVELRCDPISGHTALYWYRQSLGQGPEFLIYFQGTGAADDSGLPNDRFFAVRPEGSVSTLKIQRTERGDSAVYLCASSLTYRGLGTNEKLFFGSGTQLSVL.